This T cell receptor (beta chain) was identified in a study of blood T cell repertoires in COVID-19. TCRdb's table, derived via immunoSEQ multiplex PCR, lists solely in-frame clones and lacks some. This sample has roughly 520,000 clones, with over 75% found just once. Donors in Cohort 3 counted as recovered after two negative PCRs, clearance, or symptom resolution. Sequenced material: PBMCs or T cells enriched from blood (not recorded which). The receptor's source is a middle-aged woman who had recovered from COVID-19.

The chain's CDR3 is CASSLDGTSLSETQYF. The CDR3 region has the DNA TGCGCCAGCAGCTTGGATGGGACTAGCCTGTCAGAGACCCAGTACTTC. J is TRBJ2-5 and V is TRBV5-1; TRBD2 aligns across 9 bases. V was clipped by 0 bases and J by 4 bases; unmatched bases: 7. The CDR3 loop spans 16 amino acids. Germline V gene sequence: CDR1 SGHRS, CDR2 YFSETQ. The full variable domain, completed using reference TRBV5-1 and TRBJ2-5, is KAGVTQTPRYLIKTRGQQVTLSCSPISGHRSVSWYQQTPGQGLQFLFEYFSETQRNKGNFPGRFSGRQFSNSRSEMNVSTLELGDSALYLCASSLDGTSLSETQYFGPGTRLLVL.